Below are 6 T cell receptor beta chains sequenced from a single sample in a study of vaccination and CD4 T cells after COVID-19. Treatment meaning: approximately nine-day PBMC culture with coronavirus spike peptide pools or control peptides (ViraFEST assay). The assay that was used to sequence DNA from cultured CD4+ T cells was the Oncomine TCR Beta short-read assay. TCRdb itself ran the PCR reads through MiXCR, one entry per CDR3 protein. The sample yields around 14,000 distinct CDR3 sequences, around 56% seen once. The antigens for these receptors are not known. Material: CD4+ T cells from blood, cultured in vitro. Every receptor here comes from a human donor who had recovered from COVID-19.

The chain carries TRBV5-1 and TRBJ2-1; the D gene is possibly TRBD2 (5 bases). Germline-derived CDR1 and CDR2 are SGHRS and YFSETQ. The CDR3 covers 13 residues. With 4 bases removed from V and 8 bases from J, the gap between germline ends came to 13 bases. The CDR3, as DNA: TGCGCCAGCAGCGCCGGACTTGGCGATGAGCAGTTCTTC. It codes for CASSAGLGDEQFF.

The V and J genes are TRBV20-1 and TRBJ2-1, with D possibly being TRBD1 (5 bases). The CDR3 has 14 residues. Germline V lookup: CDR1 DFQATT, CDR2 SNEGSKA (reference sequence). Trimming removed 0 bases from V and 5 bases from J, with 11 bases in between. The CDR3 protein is CSARDSDNNNEQFF. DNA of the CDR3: TGCAGTGCTAGAGATTCGGACAACAACAATGAGCAGTTCTTC.

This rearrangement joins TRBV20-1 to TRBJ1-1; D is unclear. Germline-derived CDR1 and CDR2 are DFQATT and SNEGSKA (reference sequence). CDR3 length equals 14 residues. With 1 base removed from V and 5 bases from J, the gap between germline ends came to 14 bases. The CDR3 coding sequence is TGCAGTGCTAGAGGCCCCAACCACGGAACTGAAGCTTTCTTT. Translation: CSARGPNHGTEAFF.

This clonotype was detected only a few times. The CDR3 loop reads CASSIQETYGYTF. The CDR3 DNA reads TGTGCCAGTAGTATCCAGGAAACCTATGGCTACACCTTC. The genes are TRBV19 and TRBJ1-2, with unresolved D. This CDR3 has 13 amino acids. The ends were cut back, 3 bases at V and 4 bases at J, with 9 bases in the middle. Germline CDR1 is LNHDA and CDR2 is SQIVND (reference sequence).

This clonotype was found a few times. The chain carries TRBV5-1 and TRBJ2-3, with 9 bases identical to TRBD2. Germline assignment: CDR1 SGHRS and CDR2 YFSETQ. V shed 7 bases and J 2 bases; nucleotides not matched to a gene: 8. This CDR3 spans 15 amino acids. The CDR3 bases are TGCGCCAGCGAAACTAGCGGGCCACACACAGATACGCAGTATTTT. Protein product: CASETSGPHTDTQYF.

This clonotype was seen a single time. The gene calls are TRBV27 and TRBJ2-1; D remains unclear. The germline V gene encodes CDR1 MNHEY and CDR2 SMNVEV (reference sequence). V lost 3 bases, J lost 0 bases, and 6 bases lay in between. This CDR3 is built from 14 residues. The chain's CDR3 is CASSFLGSYNEQFF. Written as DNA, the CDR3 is TGTGCCAGCAGTTTCTTGGGCTCCTACAATGAGCAGTTCTTC.